This entry lists 30 T cell receptor beta chains sequenced from one sample in a study of T cell responses to AZD1222 COVID-19 vaccine. TCRdb's table, derived via immunoSEQ multiplex PCR, lists solely in-frame clones and lacks some. The repertoire holds 150,000 to 200,000 clones, around 86% seen once, with less than 3% in the top ten. Specimen: peripheral blood, collected on day 0 of MenACWY control vaccination. These receptor sequences come from an adult in good health.

This clone was found once. The rearrangement joins TRBV6-5 to TRBJ1-2; D is uncertain. From germline, CDR1 is MNHEY and CDR2 SVGAGI. CDR3 length: 13 amino acids. Trimming removed 2 bases from V and 8 bases from J, with 12 bases in between. As DNA, the CDR3 is TGTGCCAGCAGTTACGGGCTGGCAGTCGGCTACACCTTC. Residues: CASSYGLAVGYTF.

The chain combines TRBV11-2 with TRBJ1-2, with D uncertain. CDR3 length equals 12 residues. The germline CDR1 and CDR2 sequences are SGHAT and FQNNGV. V lost 9 bases, J lost 5 bases, and 13 bases lay in between. CDR3 coding DNA: TGTGCCAGTTCCCTCACCGGGTATGGCTACACCTTC. Translated: CASSLTGYGYTF.

The chain is built from TRBV7-9 and TRBJ1-5; TRBD1 might be the D (5 bases). Trimming left V 4 bases short and J 1 base short, with 11 bases between. The CDR3 spans 15 residues. Germline CDR1 is SEHNR and CDR2 is FQNEAQ (reference sequence). CDR3 sequence (DNA): TGTGCCAGCAGCTCAGGGCCTCAGAGCAATCAGCCCCAGCATTTT. The encoded protein is CASSSGPQSNQPQHF. Combining the CDR3 with reference TRBV7-9 and TRBJ1-5 gives the whole variable domain DTGVSQNPRHKITKRGQNVTFRCDPISEHNRLYWYRQTLGQGPEFLTYFQNEAQLEKSRLLSDRFSAERPKGSFSTLEIQRTEQGDSAMYLCASSSGPQSNQPQHFGDGTRLSIL.

The rearrangement links TRBV9 to TRBJ2-2; D is uncertain. Germline CDR1 and CDR2: SGDLS and YYNGEE. Trimming removed 3 bases from V and 10 bases from J, with 13 bases in between. The CDR3 sequence is 13 residues long. In DNA, the CDR3 is TGTGCCAGCAGCGACTACGGACGACCGGAGCTGTTTTTT. Translation gives CASSDYGRPELFF. Combining the CDR3 with reference TRBV9 and TRBJ2-2 gives the whole variable domain DSGVTQTPKHLITATGQRVTLRCSPRSGDLSVYWYQQSLDQGLQFLIQYYNGEERAKGNILERFSAQQFPDLHSELNLSSLELGDSALYFCASSDYGRPELFFGEGSRLTVL.

The chain employs TRBV29-1 and TRBJ2-7, with D perhaps given as TRBD1 or TRBD2 (5 bases each). This CDR3 is built from 15 residues. CDR1 and CDR2 from the germline V gene are SQVTM and ANQGSEA. The V end lost 0 bases, the J end lost 4 bases, and 16 bases lay between the germline ends. CDR3 coding DNA: TGCAGCGTTGAAGATTTGAATGGGGGTTCGTACGAGCAGTACTTC. It translates to CSVEDLNGGSYEQYF.

This clone showed up just a few times. CDR3 loop: CASSVSGAKYGYTF. The CDR3 DNA reads TGTGCCAGCAGCGTGTCAGGGGCAAAGTATGGCTACACCTTC. The chain has TRBV9 and TRBJ1-2; a weak D match, TRBD1 (6 bases). V was clipped by 2 bases and J by 5 bases, with 13 bases between them. Germline V lookup: CDR1 SGDLS, CDR2 YYNGEE. This CDR3 spans 14 amino acids.

V usage is TRBV19 and J usage is TRBJ2-1; D possibly corresponds to TRBD1 (6 bases). CDR1 and CDR2 from the germline V gene are LNHDA and SQIVND (reference sequence). V lost 6 bases and J 2 bases, leaving 14 bases between the germline ends. The CDR3 extends over 15 amino acids. CDR3 in DNA: TGTGCCAGTAGGCAAGACAGGTCGCCCTACAATGAGCAGTTCTTC. It translates to CASRQDRSPYNEQFF.

CDR3 amino acids: CASSRSEPSTDTQYF. The DNA of the CDR3 is TGTGCCAGCTCACGATCTGAGCCCAGCACAGATACGCAGTATTTT. The chain carries TRBV18 and TRBJ2-3; no reliable D call. Trimming cost V 4 bases and J 0 bases, with 11 bases left between them. CDR1 and CDR2 (germline): KGHSH, LQKENI. The CDR3 length is 15 residues.

The chain combines TRBV5-5 with TRBJ2-7, with 8 bases fitting TRBD1. J lost 4 bases, V lost 0 bases, and 3 bases had no gene match. The CDR3 runs to 14 residues. Germline CDR1 reads SGHKS; CDR2 reads YYEKEE (reference sequence). The CDR3 sequence: CASSLAGGQYEQYF. DNA of the CDR3: TGTGCCAGCAGCTTGGCAGGGGGCCAGTACGAGCAGTACTTC.

The chain joins TRBV7-2 to TRBJ2-1; 10 nucleotides agree with TRBD2. The CDR3 has 14 amino acids. The germline V gene encodes CDR1 SGHTA and CDR2 FQGNSA. The J segment lost 7 bases and the V segment lost 8 bases, leaving 8 bases of the junction unmatched. Here the CDR3 reads CASRTSGTPNEQFF. CDR3 coding DNA: TGTGCCAGCCGCACTAGCGGGACCCCTAATGAGCAGTTCTTC.

This CDR3 reads CASSYRRAGTEAFF. CDR3 nucleotides: TGTGCCAGCAGTTATCGTAGGGCGGGCACTGAAGCTTTCTTT. The chain carries TRBV6-5 and TRBJ1-1; no definite D call. V gave up 3 bases and J gave up 4 bases, with 12 bases separating them. The CDR3 is 14 residues long. Germline CDR1 is MNHEY and CDR2 is SVGAGI.

The gene calls are TRBV6-4 and TRBJ2-2, with D possibly being TRBD1 or TRBD2 (6 bases each). CDR1 MRHNA and CDR2 SNTAGT come from the germline V gene. V was pared by 4 bases and J by 4 bases, with 13 bases between. The CDR3 contains 15 residues. CDR3 region: CASSVTGASTGELFF. CDR3 bases: TGTGCCAGCAGTGTGACGGGGGCGTCCACCGGGGAGCTGTTTTTT.

This sequence joins TRBV19 and TRBJ2-3; weak D call: TRBD1 (6 bases). Germline-derived CDR1 and CDR2 are LNHDA and SQIVND (reference sequence). Between the trimmed V and J ends, which lost 4 bases and 1 base, there was a span of 12 bases. The CDR3 is 15 amino acids. In DNA, the CDR3 is TGTGCCAGTAGTACCGGGACATCCGGCACAGATACGCAGTATTTT. Its translation is CASSTGTSGTDTQYF. The full variable domain, with the rest looked up from reference TRBV19 and TRBJ2-3, is DGGITQSPKYLFRKEGQNVTLSCEQNLNHDAMYWYRQDPGQGLRLIYYSQIVNDFQKGDIAEGYSVSREKKESFPLTVTSAQKNPTAFYLCASSTGTSGTDTQYFGPGTRLTVL.

The DNA of the CDR3 is TGTGCCAGCAGCGCAGACCCCTCGCATGGCTACACCTTC. It encodes CASSADPSHGYTF. This rearrangement joins TRBV7-3 to TRBJ1-2; D unresolved. This CDR3 is 13 amino acids long. V was pared by 5 bases and J by 6 bases, with 13 bases between. Germline V gives CDR1 SGHTA, CDR2 FQGTGA.

V gene TRBV28 combines with J gene TRBJ1-5; 8 bases fit TRBD1. The CDR3 totals 14 residues. The V gene end was trimmed by 4 bases and the J gene end by 4 bases; junction bases not matched to a gene: 3. CDR1 and CDR2 from the germline V gene are MDHEN and SYDVKM. The CDR3 region is CASSSTGENQPQHF. Here the CDR3 DNA reads TGTGCCAGCAGTTCGACAGGGGAGAATCAGCCCCAGCATTTT.

The chain combines TRBV30 with TRBJ1-2; 8 positions match TRBD1. The CDR3 loop spans 13 amino acids. The V gene end was trimmed by 4 bases and the J gene end by 8 bases; junction bases not matched to a gene: 9. Germline V gene sequence: CDR1 GTSNPN, CDR2 SVGIG (reference sequence). CDR3: CAWTIQGVGGYTF. The CDR3 nucleotides are TGTGCCTGGACCATACAGGGGGTGGGCGGCTACACCTTC.

The CDR3 region has the DNA TGTGCCAGCAGCTTAGGGGTACTAGCCAACCACAATGAGCAGTTCTTC. Amino acid sequence: CASSLGVLANHNEQFF. This chain links TRBV7-6 with TRBJ2-1, with D possibly being TRBD2 (6 bases). Germline lookup yields CDR1 SGHVS and CDR2 FNYEAQ. V lost 1 base to trimming and J lost 5 bases, with 15 bases between them. This CDR3 is built from 16 residues. The whole variable domain, filled in from reference TRBV7-6 and TRBJ2-1, reads GAGVSQSPRYKVTKRGQDVALRCDPISGHVSLYWYRQALGQGPEFLTYFNYEAQQDKSGLPNDRFSAERPEGSISTLTIQRTEQRDSAMYRCASSLGVLANHNEQFFGPGTRLTVL.

The chain combines TRBV12-2 with TRBJ2-3; TRBD2, as called in the table, went unchecked against the DNA. TRBV12-2 is a pseudogene locus. This CDR3 comprises 19 residues. The CDR3 DNA reads as TGTGCAAGCCATGATTTGGGGACTAGCGGGAAGAAAAGCACAGATACGCAGTATTTT. Translation gives CASHDLGTSGKKSTDTQYF.

This clone appeared a few times. The chain recombines TRBV9 with TRBJ1-1, with D uncertain. With 0 bases removed from V and 2 bases from J, the gap between germline ends came to 11 bases. Germline assignment: CDR1 SGDLS and CDR2 YYNGEE. The CDR3 has 15 residues. Here the CDR3 reads CASSVAADANTEAFF. The CDR3, as DNA: TGTGCCAGCAGCGTAGCGGCGGACGCCAACACTGAAGCTTTCTTT.

DNA of the CDR3: TGTGCCAGCAGGCCCGCAGGGACTGGCTACACCTTC. Translated: CASRPAGTGYTF. This sequence joins TRBV6-5 and TRBJ1-2, with D tentatively TRBD1 (5 bases). CDR1 MNHEY and CDR2 SVGAGI come from the germline V gene. The CDR3 is made up of 12 amino acids. Deletions cut 6 bases from V and 7 bases from J, with 12 bases between.

The chain employs TRBV6-1 and TRBJ2-5; D is undetermined. The CDR3 has 11 residues. Germline V gene lookup returns CDR1 MNHNS and CDR2 SASEGT. The V gene lost 1 base and the J gene lost 6 bases, with 3 bases spanning the gap. Here the CDR3 reads CASSEEKTQYF. CDR3 nucleotide sequence: TGTGCCAGCAGTGAAGAGAAGACCCAGTACTTC.

This chain joins TRBV27 and TRBJ2-7; 8 nucleotides line up with TRBD1. Germline V gene lookup returns CDR1 MNHEY and CDR2 SMNVEV (reference sequence). V trimming: 6 bases; J trimming: 3 bases; junction bases outside the gene matches: 7. The CDR3 contains 14 residues. The DNA for the CDR3 is TGTGCCAGCAGAATTGGACAGGGTAACTACGAGCAGTACTTC. It is translated as CASRIGQGNYEQYF.

The CDR3 sequence is CASSQGVSGVYNEQFF. CDR3 DNA sequence: TGTGCCAGCAGCCAAGGTGTTAGCGGGGTCTACAATGAGCAGTTCTTC. This rearrangement joins TRBV3-1 (or the pseudogene TRBV3-2) to TRBJ2-1; 8 bases are shared with TRBD2. This CDR3 spans 16 amino acids. Germline V gene sequence: CDR1 LGHDT, CDR2 YNNKEL (reference sequence). V trimming: 1 base; J trimming: 3 bases; junction bases outside the gene matches: 5.

The V gene is TRBV28, the J gene TRBJ1-5, with 9 bases identical to TRBD1. The ends lost 1 base at V and 2 bases at J; junction bases unmatched: 6. The CDR3 length is 17 residues. CDR1 is MDHEN, CDR2 SYDVKM, per germline. CDR3 DNA: TGTGCCAGCAGTTTATTGGGGACAGGGACCCGCAATCAGCCCCAGCATTTT. It encodes CASSLLGTGTRNQPQHF.

V gene TRBV11-1 combines with J gene TRBJ2-5; TRBD2 might be the D (6 bases). Germline assignment: CDR1 SGHAT and CDR2 FQDESV (reference sequence). This CDR3 is built from 14 residues. Trimming took 6 bases from V and 2 from J, leaving 13 bases between them. The CDR3: CASRPGGVQETQYF. The CDR3 DNA follows: TGTGCCAGCAGGCCTGGCGGGGTTCAAGAGACCCAGTACTTC.

The chain employs TRBV4-1 and TRBJ1-2, with 7 bases identical to TRBD1. Per germline, CDR1 MGHRA and CDR2 YSYEKL. With 0 bases clipped from V and 5 bases from J, the junction kept 9 bases outside the gene matches. The CDR3 is 16 amino acids. The CDR3 sequence: CASSQDERQGGYGYTF. In DNA, the CDR3 is TGCGCCAGCAGCCAAGATGAAAGACAGGGAGGATATGGCTACACCTTC.

V gene TRBV5-3 combines with J gene TRBJ2-7; the D call may be TRBD1 or TRBD2 (5 bases each). Judging by the DNA end, TRBJ2-1 fits better; the J call may be wrong. TRBV5-3 is annotated as an ORF whose role is uncertain. The CDR3 sequence is 13 residues long. The chain's CDR3 is CARSLGRDNEQFF. DNA for the CDR3: TGTGCCAGAAGCCTGGGACGAGACAATGAGCAGTTCTTC.

The V and J genes are TRBV30 and TRBJ2-1, with D maybe TRBD2 (6 bases). CDR1 is GTSNPN, CDR2 SVGIG, per germline (reference sequence). V was pared by 0 bases and J by 7 bases, with 13 bases between. The length of the CDR3 is 14 residues. CDR3 DNA sequence: TGTGCCTGGAGTGTAGGGAGCGGGTGGAATGAGCAGTTCTTC. Its protein product is CAWSVGSGWNEQFF.

This clone was found once. The CDR3 DNA sequence: TGTGCCCTAGGGGGACAGCAAAAGAATGGCTACACCTTC. Its translation: CALGGQQKNGYTF. The rearrangement uses TRBV10-3 and TRBJ1-2; 7 bases are shared with TRBD1. CDR1 ENHRY and CDR2 SYGVKD come from the germline V gene. Trimming at V came to 11 bases and at J to 6 bases, leaving 12 bases not matched to a gene. This CDR3 is built from 13 residues.

The V and J genes are TRBV27 and TRBJ2-7, with D unclear. The V end was cut by 6 bases, the J end by 9 bases, with 18 bases between. Germline CDR1 MNHEY, CDR2 SMNVEV (reference sequence). The CDR3 runs 13 residues. The CDR3 is CASSSGQAQGQYF. As DNA, the CDR3 is TGTGCCAGCAGCTCGGGCCAGGCCCAAGGGCAGTACTTC.